The rows below give T cell receptor beta chains drawn from one sample of a study of blood T cell repertoires in COVID-19. This table comes from immunoSEQ multiplex PCR, and its TCRdb copy is limited to in-frame clones, with some not included. This sample has some 150,000 clones; more than 70% occur once, and the top ten carry approximately 8%. The sequenced sample consisted of peripheral blood. The origin of the receptors is a woman in her fifties or sixties with acute or convalescent COVID-19. Each CDR3 is given with its conserved first and last residue. Each record gives: J gene, D gene, clone size, V gene, CDR3 protein, CDR3 DNA. D genes are given only for firm matches. Clone size is given for some rows only: seen once, a few or many times, or a class if the clone is expanded.

J gene: TRBJ1-2
D gene: .
clone size: .
V gene: TRBV2
CDR3 protein: CASRELTNYGYTF
CDR3 DNA: TGTGCCAGCAGGGAGCTTACTAACTATGGCTACACCTTC

J gene: TRBJ1-6
D gene: .
clone size: .
V gene: TRBV25-1
CDR3 protein: CASRGALFNSPLHF
CDR3 DNA: TGTGCCAGCAGGGGCGCTCTATTTAATTCACCCCTCCACTTT

J gene: TRBJ2-3
D gene: TRBD2
clone size: .
V gene: TRBV7-9
CDR3 protein: CASSSLSGGARVSTDTQYF
CDR3 DNA: TGTGCCAGCAGCTCCCTCAGCGGGGGGGCTAGGGTTAGCACAGATACGCAGTATTTT

J gene: TRBJ2-1
D gene: .
clone size: .
V gene: TRBV11-2
CDR3 protein: CASSLGGDEQFF
CDR3 DNA: TGTGCCAGCAGCTTAGGGGGCGATGAGCAGTTCTTC

J gene: TRBJ1-2
D gene: .
clone size: .
V gene: TRBV19
CDR3 protein: CASSRTEINYGYTF
CDR3 DNA: TGTGCCAGTAGTAGGACAGAAATCAACTATGGCTACACCTTC

J gene: TRBJ2-3
D gene: TRBD2
clone size: .
V gene: TRBV5-1
CDR3 protein: CASSSARGAATDTQYF
CDR3 DNA: TGCGCCAGCAGCTCGGCGCGGGGGGCCGCCACAGATACGCAGTATTTT

J gene: TRBJ1-6
D gene: .
clone size: .
V gene: TRBV28
CDR3 protein: CASSLYPSASTGLDSPLHF
CDR3 DNA: TGTGCCAGCAGTTTATACCCCTCCGCATCTACAGGTTTAGATTCACCCCTCCACTTT

J gene: TRBJ1-5
D gene: .
clone size: .
V gene: TRBV12-1
CDR3 protein: CASSSGQDSNQPQHF
CDR3 DNA: TGTGCCAGCAGCTCCGGACAGGATAGCAATCAGCCCCAGCATTTT

J gene: TRBJ2-3
D gene: TRBD1
clone size: .
V gene: TRBV28
CDR3 protein: CASERDRGTDTQYF
CDR3 DNA: TGTGCCAGCGAAAGGGACAGGGGCACAGATACGCAGTATTTT

J gene: TRBJ2-1
D gene: .
clone size: .
V gene: TRBV12-3/TRBV12-4
CDR3 protein: CASSFSVEQFF
CDR3 DNA: TGTGCCAGCAGTTTTAGCGTTGAGCAGTTCTTC

J gene: TRBJ2-3
D gene: TRBD1
clone size: once
V gene: TRBV2
CDR3 protein: CASRPPGQYTDTQYF
CDR3 DNA: TGTGCCAGCAGACCACCGGGACAGTACACAGATACGCAGTATTTT

J gene: TRBJ2-7
D gene: TRBD1
clone size: .
V gene: TRBV9
CDR3 protein: CASSVVPTGETYEQYF
CDR3 DNA: TGTGCCAGCAGCGTAGTCCCTACAGGGGAAACCTACGAGCAGTACTTC

J gene: TRBJ2-1
D gene: TRBD1
clone size: .
V gene: TRBV6-2/TRBV6-3
CDR3 protein: CASSYSGTGMTYNEQFF
CDR3 DNA: TGTGCCAGCAGTTACTCGGGGACAGGGATGACCTACAATGAGCAGTTCTTC

J gene: TRBJ1-3
D gene: .
clone size: .
V gene: TRBV28
CDR3 protein: CASSQGGSGNTIYF
CDR3 DNA: TGTGCCAGCAGCCAAGGGGGCTCTGGAAACACCATATATTTT

J gene: TRBJ2-3
D gene: TRBD2
clone size: once
V gene: TRBV7-9
CDR3 protein: CASSKMGLAGEPPPRDTQYF
CDR3 DNA: TGTGCCAGCAGCAAAATGGGACTAGCGGGGGAGCCGCCCCCGCGGGATACGCAGTATTTT

J gene: TRBJ1-5
D gene: .
clone size: once
V gene: TRBV12-3/TRBV12-4
CDR3 protein: CASSFSDQPQHF
CDR3 DNA: TGTGCCAGCAGTTTTAGTGATCAGCCCCAGCATTTT

J gene: TRBJ1-2
D gene: .
clone size: .
V gene: TRBV10-3
CDR3 protein: CAISESGDNLYGYTF
CDR3 DNA: TGTGCCATCAGTGAGTCAGGGGACAACCTCTATGGCTACACCTTC

J gene: TRBJ1-4
D gene: .
clone size: once
V gene: TRBV5-1
CDR3 protein: CASSLAGAREKLFF
CDR3 DNA: TGCGCCAGCAGCTTGGCTGGGGCGCGTGAAAAACTGTTTTTT

J gene: TRBJ2-3
D gene: TRBD2
clone size: .
V gene: TRBV10-3
CDR3 protein: CAISEPQGGTSGGLSSSTDTQYF
CDR3 DNA: TGTGCCATCAGTGAGCCCCAGGGAGGGACTAGCGGGGGCCTCTCTTCTAGCACAGATACGCAGTATTTT

J gene: TRBJ1-1
D gene: .
clone size: .
V gene: TRBV9
CDR3 protein: CASSAKLNTEAFF
CDR3 DNA: TGTGCCAGCAGCGCCAAATTGAACACTGAAGCTTTCTTT

J gene: TRBJ2-1
D gene: .
clone size: .
V gene: TRBV10-3
CDR3 protein: CAIARDRSYNEQFF
CDR3 DNA: TGTGCCATCGCGAGGGATCGGTCCTACAATGAGCAGTTCTTC

J gene: TRBJ2-7
D gene: TRBD2
clone size: .
V gene: TRBV11-3
CDR3 protein: CASSLAGTYEQYF
CDR3 DNA: TGTGCCAGCTCGTTAGCGGGTACCTACGAGCAGTACTTC

J gene: TRBJ1-1
D gene: .
clone size: .
V gene: TRBV2
CDR3 protein: CASSSQRSEAFF
CDR3 DNA: TGTGCCAGCAGTTCACAGAGATCTGAAGCTTTCTTT

J gene: TRBJ2-1
D gene: TRBD1
clone size: .
V gene: TRBV28
CDR3 protein: CASSSPGQGDNEQFF
CDR3 DNA: TGTGCCAGCAGTTCTCCGGGACAGGGGGACAATGAGCAGTTCTTC

J gene: TRBJ2-3
D gene: TRBD2
clone size: once
V gene: TRBV27
CDR3 protein: CASSFSGETTDTQYF
CDR3 DNA: TGTGCCAGCAGTTTTAGCGGGGAGACCACAGATACGCAGTATTTT

J gene: TRBJ1-5
D gene: TRBD1
clone size: .
V gene: TRBV4-1
CDR3 protein: CATLDRVLLSNQPQHF
CDR3 DNA: TGCGCCACCCTAGACAGGGTCTTACTTAGCAATCAGCCCCAGCATTTT